This T cell receptor beta chain was obtained from a study of identical twins. MiXCR was run by TCRdb on the 5' RACE reads, yielding one entry per CDR3 protein. The sample carries a few hundred thousand distinct CDR3 sequences, 6.5% to 8% recorded once. The same data also contributed to another study, on T cells expressing NK-cell markers. In that study: Seven sequenced donors out of eight were HCMV-seropositive, one seronegative.

The sample was CD8+ T cells sorted from blood. This TCR was recovered from a woman between 18 and 29 years old in good health.

The CDR3 nucleotides are TGTGCCAGCAGCCCGAGTCGCCCCTATGGCTACACCTTC. Its translation is CASSPSRPYGYTF. The chain links TRBV11-2 to TRBJ1-2; no reliable D call. This CDR3 contains 13 residues. Trimming pared 5 bases from V and 4 bases from J, leaving 11 bases between. Germline CDR1 is SGHAT and CDR2 is FQNNGV.